Shown below are 24 T cell receptor beta chains from a single sample sequenced in a study of blood T cells in healthy people across ages. The second PCR ran roughly 7 to 12 cycles with a sample-barcoded 5' primer and J-beta primers. TCRdb processed the 5' RACE reads anew with MiXCR; each CDR3 protein has one entry. The sample has 980,000 or so distinct CDR3 sequences, around 46% seen once. The specimen was blood. These receptors were obtained from a man aged 25-45 years in good health.

The chain carries TRBV11-2 and TRBJ2-5; D is possibly TRBD1 (5 bases). V lost 5 bases and J 11 bases, leaving 18 bases between the germline ends. The CDR3 has 13 residues. From germline, CDR1 is SGHAT and CDR2 FQNNGV. CDR3 in DNA: TGTGCCAGCAGCCTCGACAAGGGGTTGGAGCAGTACTTC. Translating it yields CASSLDKGLEQYF.

The chain employs TRBV20-1 and TRBJ2-1; D may be TRBD2 (6 bases). The CDR3 sequence is 16 residues long. Germline V CDR1 and CDR2: DFQATT, SNEGSKA (reference sequence). V was pared by 0 bases and J by 0 bases, with 12 bases between. For the CDR3, the DNA is TGCAGTGCTAGAGATTATGCGGGGAGCTCCTACAATGAGCAGTTCTTC. Translated, it gives CSARDYAGSSYNEQFF.

Note on this clonotype: It may be a read error: a sequence one base away is much more abundant. The chain couples TRBV15 to TRBJ2-7; the match to TRBD2 covers 7 bases. The CDR3 is 13 amino acids. V shed 4 bases, J shed 7 bases, and the junction held 7 bases outside the gene matches. CDR1 is LNHNV and CDR2 is YYDKDF in the germline V gene (reference sequence). CDR3 in amino acids: CATSTTLAPEQYF. The CDR3 coding sequence is TGTGCCACCAGCACCACACTAGCGCCTGAGCAGTACTTC.

This clonotype was observed a few times. V gene TRBV7-9 combines with J gene TRBJ2-3; 9 bases are a match to TRBD1. The germline CDR1 and CDR2 sequences are SEHNR and FQNEAQ (reference sequence). V was clipped by 4 bases and J by 8 bases; unmatched bases: 22. The length of the CDR3 is 19 residues. CDR3 nucleotide sequence: TGTGCCAGCAGCTACCTGCAGACTACAGGGGGCGGTCTGACTTGTACGCAGTATTTT. This gives the protein CASSYLQTTGGGLTCTQYF.

This clonotype was observed once. This chain links TRBV6-6 with TRBJ2-1; a possible D gene is TRBD2 (7 bases). V lost 0 bases, J lost 6 bases, and 15 bases lay in between. The CDR3 extends over 16 amino acids. Germline CDR1 MNHNY, CDR2 SVGAGI (reference sequence). CDR3 bases: TGTGCCAGCAGTTACTCGTTCGGGGGGCGTAGCAATGAGCAGTTCTTC. This gives the protein CASSYSFGGRSNEQFF.

This clonotype showed up just once. The J gene is TRBJ1-1, the V gene TRBV20-1; D remains unclear. V lost 3 bases and J 6 bases, leaving 14 bases between the germline ends. The CDR3 consists of 13 residues. Germline V gene data show CDR1 as DFQATT and CDR2 as SNEGSKA (reference sequence). This CDR3 is CSASPSGLPEAFF. The CDR3 nucleotides read TGCAGTGCTAGTCCCTCAGGACTGCCTGAAGCTTTCTTT.

The V and J genes are TRBV18 and TRBJ1-1, with D unclear. Germline CDR1 and CDR2: KGHSH and LQKENI. The V and J ends lost 3 bases and 4 bases respectively, with 24 bases between them. The CDR3 spans 18 residues. For the CDR3, the DNA is TGTGCCAGCTCACCGGAAAGGGCAAATATCCGTAGTGGCACTGAAGCTTTCTTT. Translated, it gives CASSPERANIRSGTEAFF. Complete variable domain (other parts from reference TRBV18 and TRBJ1-1): NAGVMQNPRHLVRRRGQEARLRCSPMKGHSHVYWYRQLPEEGLKFMVYLQKENIIDESGMPKERFSAEFPKEGPSILRIQQVVRGDSAAYFCASSPERANIRSGTEAFFGQGTRLTVV.

The chain's CDR3 is CASGTGRGVYNEQFF. CDR3 nucleotides: TGTGCCAGCGGCACGGGCAGGGGGGTCTACAATGAGCAGTTCTTC. This chain joins TRBV6-2 or TRBV6-3 and TRBJ2-1, with a weak D call TRBD1 (7 bases). CDR1 is MNHEY, CDR2 SVGEGT, per germline. The CDR3 has 15 residues. V gave up 8 bases and J gave up 3 bases, with 17 bases separating them.

This clonotype was counted a few times. Since a much larger clone is just one base distant, this may be a read error. This chain connects TRBV12-3 or TRBV12-4 to TRBJ1-6; D is ambiguous. Trimming removed 5 bases from V and 6 bases from J, with 11 bases in between. This CDR3 is built from 14 residues. CDR3 sequence reads: CASSVRALNSPLHF. The CDR3 coding sequence is TGTGCCAGCAGTGTACGGGCCCTTAATTCACCCCTCCACTTT.

J is TRBJ2-5 and V is TRBV27; tentatively, D is TRBD2 (6 bases). Germline V CDR1 and CDR2: MNHEY, SMNVEV (reference sequence). Trimming removed 0 bases from V and 3 bases from J, with 14 bases in between. The CDR3 covers 16 residues. CDR3 bases: TGTGCCAGCAGTTTATCGACGTCCCGCGGGGAAGAGACCCAGTACTTC. The encoded protein is CASSLSTSRGEETQYF.

This clonotype was recorded at least ten times. The chain links TRBV20-1 to TRBJ2-1; unclear D gene. V gave up 5 bases and J gave up 7 bases, with 24 bases separating them. Germline CDR1 is DFQATT and CDR2 is SNEGSKA (reference sequence). The CDR3 loop spans 16 amino acids. The chain's CDR3 is CSAPLGGVTFQNEQFF. The DNA for the CDR3 is TGCAGTGCTCCCCTTGGTGGGGTGACTTTTCAAAATGAGCAGTTCTTC.

This clonotype came up a few times. The V gene is TRBV14, the J gene TRBJ2-7; D is unclear. The CDR3 contains 11 residues. From germline, CDR1 is SGHDN and CDR2 FVKESK. Trimming pared 2 bases from V and 6 bases from J, leaving 5 bases between. The chain's CDR3 is CASSQRVEQYF. The CDR3 region has the DNA TGTGCCAGCAGCCAACGCGTCGAGCAGTACTTC.

In its sample, this clonotype was seen a few times. The chain employs TRBV20-1 and TRBJ2-3, with TRBD1 as a possible D gene (6 bases). CDR1 and CDR2 from the germline V gene are DFQATT and SNEGSKA (reference sequence). This CDR3 comprises 13 residues. The V gene lost 5 bases and the J gene lost 4 bases, with 13 bases spanning the gap. DNA of the CDR3: TGCAGTGCTCTACAGGGTTACGCAGATACGCAGTATTTT. Translation gives CSALQGYADTQYF.

Comment on this clonotype: A read error may explain this, as a much larger clone is one base away. J is TRBJ1-2 and V is TRBV18, with D possibly being TRBD1 (6 bases). The V and J ends lost 8 bases and 3 bases respectively, with 19 bases between them. Germline values: CDR1 KGHSH, CDR2 LQKENI. CDR3 length: 15 residues. CDR3 nucleotide sequence: TGTGCCAGCCCACTCAACAGGGTGATCGACTATGGCTACACCTTC. Translating it yields CASPLNRVIDYGYTF.

The rearrangement joins TRBV10-3 to TRBJ2-1; D gene uncertain. The CDR3 extends over 13 amino acids. The V end lost 0 bases, the J end lost 9 bases, and 9 bases lay between the germline ends. The V gene's germline CDR1 is ENHRY and CDR2 SYGVKD. CDR3 in amino acids: CAISESGKGEQFF. CDR3 in DNA: TGTGCCATCAGTGAGTCGGGGAAGGGTGAGCAGTTCTTC.

This clonotype has only a few counts. The CDR3 DNA reads as TGTGCCAGTAGTAATTGGGCAGCCACAGATACGCAGTATTTT. Amino acids: CASSNWAATDTQYF. V is TRBV19 and J is TRBJ2-3; D remains unclear. V was shortened by 4 bases and J by 2 bases, with 10 bases between the two germline ends. The CDR3 loop spans 14 amino acids. Germline values: CDR1 LNHDA, CDR2 SQIVND (reference sequence).

There are many counts of this clonotype. V and J are TRBV6-4 and TRBJ2-1, with a tentative D call TRBD2 (6 bases). CDR1 and CDR2 (germline): MRHNA, SNTAGT. V lost 4 bases to trimming and J lost 1 base, with 11 bases between them. CDR3 length equals 15 residues. The CDR3 sequence: CASSVNSGSYNEQFF. In nucleotides, the CDR3 is TGTGCCAGCAGTGTTAATAGCGGATCCTACAATGAGCAGTTCTTC.

The J gene is TRBJ2-5, the V gene TRBV29-1; unclear D gene. Germline V gene data show CDR1 as SQVTM and CDR2 as ANQGSEA. Trimming left V 4 bases short and J 5 bases short, with 11 bases between. The CDR3 sequence is 12 residues long. The CDR3 region is CSVGVGAETQYF. The CDR3 DNA reads TGCAGCGTTGGGGTGGGTGCGGAGACCCAGTACTTC.

This clonotype was picked up many times. The V call is TRBV28, the J call TRBJ1-2, with TRBD1 identical over 8 bases. The V gene end was trimmed by 5 bases and the J gene end by 8 bases; junction bases not matched to a gene: 7. Germline V CDR1 and CDR2: MDHEN, SYDVKM. The CDR3 is made up of 13 amino acids. CDR3: CASSRQGLRGYTF. The DNA of the CDR3 is TGTGCCAGCAGTCGACAGGGGCTTAGGGGCTACACCTTC.

A remark on this clonotype: The junction departs from germline at one end; a sequencing error may be responsible. J is TRBJ2-7 and V is TRBV5-1, with 10 bases that match TRBD1. Germline V lookup: CDR1 SGHRS, CDR2 YFSETQ. The CDR3 covers 14 residues. The CDR3 nucleotides read TGCGCCAGCACCTTGGGACAGGGGACGGACGAGCAGTACTTC. It is translated as CASTLGQGTDEQYF.

The chain joins TRBV5-6 to TRBJ2-3, with D unresolved. V was clipped by 1 base and J by 3 bases, with 6 bases between them. The germline gives CDR1 SGHDT, CDR2 YYEEEE. This CDR3 is built from 13 residues. The CDR3 nucleotides read TGTGCCAGCAGCTTGCCACAGACAGATACGCAGTATTTT. This sequence encodes CASSLPQTDTQYF.

The gene calls are TRBV28 and TRBJ1-1; weak D call: TRBD1 (6 bases). This CDR3 spans 14 amino acids. CDR1 is MDHEN, CDR2 SYDVKM, per germline. Trimming pared 5 bases from V and 5 bases from J, leaving 15 bases between. The CDR3 loop is CASSPSQGWTEAFF. Written as DNA, the CDR3 is TGTGCCAGCAGTCCGTCTCAGGGGTGGACTGAAGCTTTCTTT.

Here the CDR3 reads CASSVGVPGSSTDTQYF. CDR3 sequence (DNA): TGTGCCAGCAGCGTAGGGGTGCCAGGAAGTTCCACAGATACGCAGTATTTT. The J gene is TRBJ2-3, the V gene TRBV9; D is ambiguous. Germline loops: CDR1 SGDLS, CDR2 YYNGEE. Trimming shortened V by 0 bases and J by 2 bases, and 16 bases separated the two germline ends. The CDR3 runs 17 residues.

The chain uses TRBV5-1 and TRBJ2-1, with 11 bases aligning to TRBD2. The V and J ends lost 3 bases and 7 bases, in that order; junction bases with no gene match: 6. Germline CDR1 SGHRS, CDR2 YFSETQ. CDR3 length: 15 amino acids. The CDR3 loop reads CASSWIAGGPNEQFF. In nucleotides, the CDR3 is TGCGCCAGCAGCTGGATAGCGGGGGGGCCGAATGAGCAGTTCTTC.